Following are 11 T cell receptor beta chains from one sample sequenced in a study of blood T cell repertoires in COVID-19. Repertoires were generated with immunoSEQ multiplex PCR, while TCRdb's copy carries only in-frame clones and drops some. The sample shows 50,000 to 65,000 clones, over 80% of them seen only once. The sequenced sample consisted of peripheral blood. These receptors were taken from a man in his 70s with acute or convalescent COVID-19.

This rearrangement joins TRBV2 to TRBJ1-5, with 7 bases fitting TRBD1. This CDR3 spans 13 amino acids. Germline V lookup: CDR1 SNHLY, CDR2 FYNNEI. J was trimmed by 5 bases and V by 6 bases; bases with no gene match: 4. The DNA for the CDR3 is TGTGCCAGCAGCGCCGACAGGGATCAGCCCCAGCATTTT. Protein product: CASSADRDQPQHF.

The V and J genes are TRBV10-1 and TRBJ2-5; tentatively, D is TRBD2 (6 bases). The CDR3 length is 16 residues. CDR1 WNHNN and CDR2 SYGVQD come from the germline V gene (reference sequence). V was trimmed by 7 bases and J by 5 bases, leaving 23 bases between them. Written as DNA, the CDR3 is TGCGCCAGCATCATGGAGGGAGGAGAAGGTGGTGAGACCCAGTACTTC. It specifies CASIMEGGEGGETQYF.

This chain links TRBV18 with TRBJ1-4; D is ambiguous. Germline lookup yields CDR1 KGHSH and CDR2 LQKENI. CDR3 size: 12 residues. Deletions cut 3 bases from V and 5 bases from J, with 4 bases between. The CDR3 DNA reads TGTGCCAGCTCACCCTTCAATGAAAAACTGTTTTTT. Translating gives CASSPFNEKLFF.

The rearrangement links TRBV11-2 to TRBJ1-6; perhaps TRBD1 as D (5 bases). CDR1 and CDR2 from the germline V gene are SGHAT and FQNNGV. V lost 8 bases and J lost 2, with 13 bases in between. This CDR3 is built from 15 residues. The CDR3 DNA follows: TGTGCCAGCCGCGGAGGAGGGGCCTATAATTCACCCCTCCACTTT. As protein: CASRGGGAYNSPLHF.

The chain carries TRBV15 and TRBJ2-5, with 10 bases matching TRBD1. V trimming: 4 bases; J trimming: 4 bases; junction bases outside the gene matches: 3. This CDR3 contains 14 residues. Germline V gives CDR1 LNHNV, CDR2 YYDKDF (reference sequence). This chain's CDR3 is CATSIRQGAETQYF. In DNA form, the CDR3 reads TGTGCCACCAGCATAAGACAGGGGGCAGAGACCCAGTACTTC. The full variable domain, its missing parts supplied by reference TRBV15 and TRBJ2-5, is DAMVIQNPRYQVTQFGKPVTLSCSQTLNHNVMYWYQQKSSQAPKLLFHYYDKDFNNEADTPDNFQSRRPNTSFCFLDIRSPGLGDTAMYLCATSIRQGAETQYFGPGTRLLVL.

The chain carries TRBV2 and TRBJ1-4; 8 bases are a match to TRBD1. This CDR3 is built from 15 residues. The ends lost 3 bases at V and 6 bases at J; junction bases unmatched: 6. Germline V gene sequence: CDR1 SNHLY, CDR2 FYNNEI. Here the CDR3 reads CASSEDRERYEKLFF. CDR3 nucleotide sequence: TGTGCCAGCAGTGAGGACAGGGAGAGATATGAAAAACTGTTTTTT.

The J gene is TRBJ2-1, the V gene TRBV3-1 (or the pseudogene TRBV3-2); a weak D match, TRBD1 (6 bases). Between the trimmed V and J ends, which lost 5 bases and 1 base, there was a span of 9 bases. This CDR3 has 14 residues. Germline V gives CDR1 LGHDT, CDR2 YNNKEL (reference sequence). The DNA for the CDR3 is TGTGCCAGCAGCGGGACACCTTCCTACAATGAGCAGTTCTTC. Protein: CASSGTPSYNEQFF.

The rearrangement joins TRBV7-2 to TRBJ1-2, with a possible D match to TRBD1 (5 bases). The CDR3 is made up of 14 amino acids. Between the trimmed V and J ends, which lost 3 bases and 7 bases, there was a span of 15 bases. Germline assignment: CDR1 SGHTA and CDR2 FQGNSA. The CDR3 nucleotides are TGTGCCAGCAGCTTGGGGGGAGGTAGTTTTGGCTACACCTTC. Protein sequence: CASSLGGGSFGYTF. Full variable domain (missing parts from reference TRBV7-2 and TRBJ1-2): GAGVSQSPSNKVTEKGKDVELRCDPISGHTALYWYRQSLGQGLEFLIYFQGNSAPDKSGLPSDRFSAERTGGSVSTLTIQRTQQEDSAVYLCASSLGGGSFGYTFGSGTRLTVV.

The CDR3 coding sequence is TGCGCCAGCAGCCAACAGGCCGGGAACACCGGGGAGCTGTTTTTT. Protein product: CASSQQAGNTGELFF. V is TRBV5-1 and J is TRBJ2-2; tentatively, D is TRBD1 (5 bases). Germline V gives CDR1 SGHRS, CDR2 YFSETQ. V was shortened by 4 bases and J by 1 base, with 11 bases between the two germline ends. The CDR3 sequence is 15 residues long.

The J gene is TRBJ1-1, the V gene TRBV3-1 (or the pseudogene TRBV3-2); D is perhaps TRBD1 (6 bases). The germline V and J ends were trimmed by 1 base and 9 bases, with 12 bases remaining between them. CDR3 length equals 13 residues. Looked up from germline, CDR1 is LGHDT and CDR2 is YNNKEL (reference sequence). The CDR3 bases are TGTGCCAGCAGCCAAGGGACAGTGCCCAAAGCTTTCTTT. Translated, it gives CASSQGTVPKAFF.

This chain connects TRBV6-1 to TRBJ2-6; 11 bases match TRBD1. The CDR3 is made up of 17 amino acids. Germline CDR1 is MNHNS and CDR2 is SASEGT. Losses at the gene ends were 4 bases for V and 0 bases for J; bases not matched to a gene: 2. The CDR3 is CASSVGQGASGANVLTF. Written as DNA, the CDR3 is TGTGCCAGCAGTGTTGGACAGGGGGCCTCTGGGGCCAACGTCCTGACTTTC.